This TCR beta chain was obtained from a study of identical twins (dated by TCRdb to 2016 to 2017). As for the study more broadly: To test whether fetal clonotypes persist, this study deep-sequenced TCR alpha and beta repertoires from monozygotic twins, from unrelated adults of various ages, and from cord blood. To rule out contamination, the twin experiments were replicated at different times with different library preparation protocols.

Inclusive of the bounding cysteine and phenylalanine, the CDR3 is 13 residues long. Of the read, only the CDR3 DNA is kept; its 39 bases are in frame from base 1. V loses 6 bases, J loses 4 bases, and the germline ends lie 11 bases apart. As encoded in the germline V gene, CDR1 is SGHTA while CDR2 is FQGNSA. Libraries were built with 5' RACE. The listed sequencing device is Illumina HiSeq 2000. A universal primer binding site was added through template switching, and the final cDNA carried a unique molecular identifier so that TCR cDNA molecules could be counted accurately. Specific primers in the conserved constant-segment region were used to synthesize first-strand cDNA for the TCR alpha and beta chains. To control for contamination, each cDNA library was double barcoded with a SMART-Mk sample barcode plus Illumina barcodes. TruSeq adapter sequences and Illumina sample barcodes were added in two successive PCR steps. Sequencing of the TCR alpha and beta cDNA libraries was done on the Illumina HiSeq platform using custom primers. The authors' pipeline ran thus. Raw reads were processed with MiGEC to extract unique molecular identifiers, and MiXCR was used to determine CDR3 positions. Recombination models were inferred per individual with the repgenHMM and IGoR tools using an EM algorithm. The analysis of shared clonotypes was done with the tcR package in R, with sharing normalized by the product of cloneset sizes. Out-of-frame nonproductive sequences were analyzed to study raw recombination free of thymic and clonal selection effects. In-frame beta chains were kept once TCRdb had trimmed the public reads at Q25 with fastp and called clones with MiXCR. A single entry per CDR3 protein holds the most common genes and DNA from its merged rows. The V and J calls reflect TCRdb's pipeline rather than the authors' work. In this sample the table shows around 570,000 distinct CDR3 sequences, nearly 10% of which occur a single time. The ten largest make up approximately 3% of the sample.

Results and caveats for the whole study, not just this receptor: In monozygotic twins, out-of-frame TCR alpha sharing was systematically underestimated by recombination models, although the models agreed with sharing between unrelated individuals. Out-of-frame TCR alpha sequences shared between twins showed an excess of low generation-probability sequences compared with coincidental sharing between unrelated individuals. Because the same donors could not be followed over many years, the conclusions relied on cross-sectional statistical analysis. Invariant T cells such as MAIT and iNKT could partly confound zero-insertion analyses, although diverse VJ usage argued against such confounding for most clonotypes. Excess twin sharing in beta out-of-frame sequences was weaker because fewer shared sequences lowered the signal-to-noise ratio. Fewer insertions were carried by abundant cord blood beta clonotypes, a similar but weaker trend appeared in young adult naive repertoires, and no such trend appeared in memory repertoires.

For this clonotype: Its antigen target is currently unknown. There are no base qualities to consult, and no much larger clone falls within one base.

All donors were healthy Caucasians. Three pairs of female monozygotic twins, all aged 18 to 29 years, were included in the twin cohort. RNA for TCR libraries was isolated from peripheral blood mononuclear cells. These data also formed part of another study, on yellow fever vaccine responses in identical twins. The second source states: The T cell response to vaccination in identical twins was reported by the authors to appear partly convergent and partly personalized. Focusing on identical twins, the study followed the T cell clones that responded to the vaccine, and did so with precision.

Here the chain combines TRBV7-2 and TRBJ2-3, with the D call tentatively TRBD1 or TRBD2, each fitting 5 bases. This clonotype was sampled from a woman in her late teens or twenties in good health. Sequenced: PBMCs. The CDR3 reads as follows: CASSHMGADTQYF. At the DNA level, the sequence is TGTGCCAGCAGTCATATGGGGGCAGATACGCAGTATTTT.